This T cell receptor beta chain is from a study of T cell responses to AZD1222 COVID-19 vaccine. The germline CDR1 and CDR2 sequences are SNHLY and FYNNEI. The CDR3 loop spans 11 amino acids. V lost 11 bases, J lost 0 bases, and 4 bases lay in between. Comments on this clone: This CDR3 is also generated by other DNA sequences in the sample.

The protocol was immunoSEQ multiplex PCR, while the TCRdb copy is restricted to in-frame clones and leaves out a portion. The sample consists of 250,000 to 300,000 clones, 94% of them appearing once. The origin of this receptor is an adult who received the AZD1222 COVID-19 vaccine. The chain joins TRBV2 to TRBJ1-4; D is unclear. The source material was peripheral blood, sampled 28 days after the second AZD1222 dose. CDR3 residues: CAGATNEKLFF. CDR3 coding DNA: TGTGCCGGGGCAACTAATGAAAAACTGTTTTTT.